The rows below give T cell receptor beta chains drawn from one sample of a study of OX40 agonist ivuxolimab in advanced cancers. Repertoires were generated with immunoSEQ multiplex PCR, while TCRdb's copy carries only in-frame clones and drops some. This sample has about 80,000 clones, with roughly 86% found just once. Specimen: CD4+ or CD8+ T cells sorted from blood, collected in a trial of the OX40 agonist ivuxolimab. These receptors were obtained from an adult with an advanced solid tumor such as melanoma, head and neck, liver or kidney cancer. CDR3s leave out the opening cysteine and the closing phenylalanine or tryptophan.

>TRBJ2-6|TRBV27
ASSLSGANVLT
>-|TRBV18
ASSPRREASYEQY
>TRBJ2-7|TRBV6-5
ASRSGGYEQY
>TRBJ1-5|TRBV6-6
ASSYSQGHSNQPQH
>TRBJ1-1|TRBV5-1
ASSLTRKNTEAF
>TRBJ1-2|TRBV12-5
ASGLVAGMGYGYT
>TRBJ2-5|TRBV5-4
ASSPGLASQETQY
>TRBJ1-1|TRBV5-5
ASSSYTGGGEAF
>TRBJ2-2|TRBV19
ASSLGTGELF
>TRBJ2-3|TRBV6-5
ASRRDYLAQDTQY
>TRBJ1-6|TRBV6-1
ASRDREDSPLH
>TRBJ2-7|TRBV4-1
ASSQKQGAKAYEQY
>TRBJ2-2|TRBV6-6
ASSYSSSGRAGELF
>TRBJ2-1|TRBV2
ASRWTSGRYNEQF
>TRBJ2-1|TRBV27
ASQGLAVNEQF
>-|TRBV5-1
ASSLRDGLYEQY
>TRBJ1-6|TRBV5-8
ASSLYGTSSSPLH
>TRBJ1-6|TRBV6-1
ASSELGLNSPLH
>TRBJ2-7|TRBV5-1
ASSLVQGYGYEQY
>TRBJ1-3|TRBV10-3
AISDGDNSGNTIY
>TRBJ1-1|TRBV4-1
ASSQDWTTGNTEAF
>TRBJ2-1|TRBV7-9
ASSRQTGFGNEQF
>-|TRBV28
ASSFRGYEQY
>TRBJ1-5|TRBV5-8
ASSLGTTGFSNQPQH
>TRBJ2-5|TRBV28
ASSPSGGAWETQY
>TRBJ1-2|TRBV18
ASSPATEANYGYT
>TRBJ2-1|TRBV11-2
ASSRPATGTSFYNEQF
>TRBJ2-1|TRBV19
ASRSPGSSYNEQF
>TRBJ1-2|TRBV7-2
ASSPGQEWVGYT
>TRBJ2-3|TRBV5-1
ASSLETSLTDTQY
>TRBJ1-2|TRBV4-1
ASSHPPGGSYGYT
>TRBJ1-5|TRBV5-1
ASSLGPSSNQPQH
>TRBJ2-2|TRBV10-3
AIGVANTGELF
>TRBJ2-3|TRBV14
ASSPPDRGSGTDTQY
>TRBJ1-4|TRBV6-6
ASSDEGATNEKLF
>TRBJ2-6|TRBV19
ASRTGGASGANVLT
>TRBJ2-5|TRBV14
ASSQAEYTGKD
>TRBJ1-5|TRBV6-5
ASSWTGPYQPQH
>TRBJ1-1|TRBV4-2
ASSPSPTDRSVVVAMNTEAF
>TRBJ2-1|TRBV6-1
ASSEAGSSYNEQF
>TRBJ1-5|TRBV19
ASSLIHQPQH
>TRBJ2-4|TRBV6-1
ASSEVGGLAKNIQY
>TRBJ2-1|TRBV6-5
ASSPWAQGNNEQF
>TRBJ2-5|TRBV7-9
ASSFFPAGGGETQY
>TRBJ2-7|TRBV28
ASSPRDRDRDEQY
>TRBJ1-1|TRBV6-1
ASSGDSEAF
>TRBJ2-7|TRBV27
ASSLVPGQPLLGQY
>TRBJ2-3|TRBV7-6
ASSLVYASTDTQY
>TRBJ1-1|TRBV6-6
ASSRTGSTEAF
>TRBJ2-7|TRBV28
ASSPQGHRRISSYEQY
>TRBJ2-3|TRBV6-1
ASSGKGRDGTDTQY
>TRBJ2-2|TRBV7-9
ASSFGLAGSTGELF
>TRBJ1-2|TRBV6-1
ASSEISGVYGYT
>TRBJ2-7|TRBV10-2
ASSQMGFSGPEQY
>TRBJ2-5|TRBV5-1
ASGGQTQETQY
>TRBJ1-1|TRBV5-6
ASSLEMNTEAF
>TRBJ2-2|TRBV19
ASSIERTGTGELF